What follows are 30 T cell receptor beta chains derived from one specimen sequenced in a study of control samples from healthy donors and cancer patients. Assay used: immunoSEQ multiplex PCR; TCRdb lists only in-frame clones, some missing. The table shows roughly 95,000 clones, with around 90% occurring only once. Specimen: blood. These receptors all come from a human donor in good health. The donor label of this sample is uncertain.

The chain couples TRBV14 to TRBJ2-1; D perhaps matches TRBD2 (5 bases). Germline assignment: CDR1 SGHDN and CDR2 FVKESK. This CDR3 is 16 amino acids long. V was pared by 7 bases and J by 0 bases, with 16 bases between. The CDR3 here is CASTRTEGPSYNEQFF. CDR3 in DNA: TGTGCCAGCACCAGAACAGAGGGCCCCTCCTACAATGAGCAGTTCTTC.

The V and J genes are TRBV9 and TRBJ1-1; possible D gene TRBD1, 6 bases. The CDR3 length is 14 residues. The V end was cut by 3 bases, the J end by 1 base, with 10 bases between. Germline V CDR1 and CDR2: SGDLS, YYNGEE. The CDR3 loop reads CASSERTANTEAFF. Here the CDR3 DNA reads TGTGCCAGCAGCGAGCGGACAGCGAACACTGAAGCTTTCTTT.

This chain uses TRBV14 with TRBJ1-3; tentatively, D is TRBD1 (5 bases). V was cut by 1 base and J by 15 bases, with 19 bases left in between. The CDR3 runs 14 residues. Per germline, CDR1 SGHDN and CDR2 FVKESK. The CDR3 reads CASSQAGTPSGEYF. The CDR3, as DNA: TGTGCCAGCAGCCAAGCCGGGACTCCTTCGGGTGAATATTTT.

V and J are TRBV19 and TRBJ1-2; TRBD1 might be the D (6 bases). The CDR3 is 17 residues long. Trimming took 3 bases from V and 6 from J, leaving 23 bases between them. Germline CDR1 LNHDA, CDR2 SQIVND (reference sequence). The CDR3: CASSIGTTEYIYDGYTF. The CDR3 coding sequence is TGTGCCAGTAGTATCGGGACAACGGAATATATATACGATGGCTACACCTTC.

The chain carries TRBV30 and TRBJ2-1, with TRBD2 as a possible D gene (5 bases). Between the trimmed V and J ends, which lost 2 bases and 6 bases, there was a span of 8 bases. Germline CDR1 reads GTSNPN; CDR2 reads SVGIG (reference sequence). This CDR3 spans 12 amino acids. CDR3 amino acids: CAWSSGGNEQFF. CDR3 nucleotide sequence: TGTGCCTGGAGTAGCGGTGGCAATGAGCAGTTCTTC.

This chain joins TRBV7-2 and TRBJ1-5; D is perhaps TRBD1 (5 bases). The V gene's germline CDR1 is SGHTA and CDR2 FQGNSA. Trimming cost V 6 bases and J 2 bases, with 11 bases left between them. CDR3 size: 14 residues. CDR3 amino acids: CASRGWGGNQPQHF. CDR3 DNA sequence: TGTGCCAGCAGGGGTTGGGGCGGCAATCAGCCCCAGCATTTT.

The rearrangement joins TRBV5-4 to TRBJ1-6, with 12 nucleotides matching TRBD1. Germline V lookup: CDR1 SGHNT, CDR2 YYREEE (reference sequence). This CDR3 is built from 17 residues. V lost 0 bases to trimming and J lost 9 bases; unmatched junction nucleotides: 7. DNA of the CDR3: TGTGCCAGCAGCTTGGGGCTCGGGACAGGGGGCGTTTCACCCCTCCACTTT. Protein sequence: CASSLGLGTGGVSPLHF.

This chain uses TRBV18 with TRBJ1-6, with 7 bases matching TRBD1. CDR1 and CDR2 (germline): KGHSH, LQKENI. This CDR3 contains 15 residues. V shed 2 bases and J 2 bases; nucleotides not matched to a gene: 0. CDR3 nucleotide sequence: TGTGCCAGCTCACCAGGGACAGCCTATAATTCACCCCTCCACTTT. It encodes CASSPGTAYNSPLHF.

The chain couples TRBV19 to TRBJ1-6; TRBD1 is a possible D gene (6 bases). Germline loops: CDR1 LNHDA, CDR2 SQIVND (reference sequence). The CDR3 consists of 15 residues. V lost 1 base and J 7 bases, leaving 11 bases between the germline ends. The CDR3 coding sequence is TGTGCCAGTAGTATAGCCAGGGGTCCCAATTCACCCCTCCACTTT. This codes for CASSIARGPNSPLHF. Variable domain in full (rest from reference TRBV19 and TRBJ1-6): DGGITQSPKYLFRKEGQNVTLSCEQNLNHDAMYWYRQDPGQGLRLIYYSQIVNDFQKGDIAEGYSVSREKKESFPLTVTSAQKNPTAFYLCASSIARGPNSPLHFGNGTRLTVT.

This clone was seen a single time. The CDR3 sequence is CASSTGTQTYEQYF. CDR3 bases: TGTGCCAGTAGTACCGGGACCCAGACCTACGAGCAGTACTTC. V gene TRBV19 combines with J gene TRBJ2-7; D is possibly TRBD1 or TRBD2 (5 bases each). Trimming cost V 4 bases and J 2 bases, with 12 bases left between them. The CDR3 length is 14 residues. Germline CDR1 reads LNHDA; CDR2 reads SQIVND (reference sequence).

The CDR3 DNA reads TGTGCCAGCAGTTTAAGTCCCGATTCACCCCTCCACTTT. Amino acids: CASSLSPDSPLHF. This chain uses TRBV12-3 or TRBV12-4 with TRBJ1-6; D remains unclear. Trimming pared 2 bases from V and 8 bases from J, leaving 7 bases between. The CDR3 consists of 13 residues.

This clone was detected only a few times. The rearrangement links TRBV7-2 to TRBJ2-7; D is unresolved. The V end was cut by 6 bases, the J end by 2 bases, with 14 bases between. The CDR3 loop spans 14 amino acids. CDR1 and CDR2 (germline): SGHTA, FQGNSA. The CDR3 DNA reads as TGTGCCAGCAGACAGTCAGCGACGACCTACGAGCAGTACGTC. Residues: CASRQSATTYEQYV.

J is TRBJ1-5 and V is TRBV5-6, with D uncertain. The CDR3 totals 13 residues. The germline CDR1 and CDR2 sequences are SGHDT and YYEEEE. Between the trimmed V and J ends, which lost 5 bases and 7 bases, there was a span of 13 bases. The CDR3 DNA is TGTGCCAGCAGTCCTAATCTCTGGCAGCCCCAGCATTTT. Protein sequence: CASSPNLWQPQHF.

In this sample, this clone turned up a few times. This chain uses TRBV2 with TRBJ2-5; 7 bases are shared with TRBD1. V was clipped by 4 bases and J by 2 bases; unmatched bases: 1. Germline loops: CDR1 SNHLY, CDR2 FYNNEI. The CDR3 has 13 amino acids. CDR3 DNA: TGTGCCAGCAGTGTCAGGGGGCAAGAGACCCAGTACTTC. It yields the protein CASSVRGQETQYF.

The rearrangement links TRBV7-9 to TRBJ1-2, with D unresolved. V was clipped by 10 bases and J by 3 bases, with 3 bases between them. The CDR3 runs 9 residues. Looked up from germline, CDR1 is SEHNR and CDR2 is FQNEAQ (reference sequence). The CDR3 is CAIDYGYTF. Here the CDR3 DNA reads TGTGCCATAGACTATGGCTACACCTTC.

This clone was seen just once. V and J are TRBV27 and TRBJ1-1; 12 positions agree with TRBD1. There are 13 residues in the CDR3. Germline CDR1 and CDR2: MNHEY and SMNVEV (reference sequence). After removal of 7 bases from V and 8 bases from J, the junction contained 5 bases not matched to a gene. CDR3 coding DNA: TGTGCCAGCACCCGGGACAGGGGGCTCGAAGCTTTCTTT. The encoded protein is CASTRDRGLEAFF.

The CDR3 here is CASSKRLAGGQETQYF. In nucleotides, the CDR3 is TGTGCCAGCAGCAAGCGACTAGCGGGGGGGCAAGAGACCCAGTACTTC. V usage is TRBV9 and J usage is TRBJ2-5; TRBD2 matches 14 bases. The V gene's germline CDR1 is SGDLS and CDR2 YYNGEE. The CDR3 length is 16 residues. V shed 4 bases, J shed 2 bases, and the junction held 4 bases outside the gene matches. The full variable domain, completed using reference TRBV9 and TRBJ2-5, is DSGVTQTPKHLITATGQRVTLRCSPRSGDLSVYWYQQSLDQGLQFLIQYYNGEERAKGNILERFSAQQFPDLHSELNLSSLELGDSALYFCASSKRLAGGQETQYFGPGTRLLVL.

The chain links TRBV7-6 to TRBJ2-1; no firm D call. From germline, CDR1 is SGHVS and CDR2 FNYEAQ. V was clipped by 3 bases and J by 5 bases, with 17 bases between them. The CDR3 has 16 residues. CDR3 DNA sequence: TGTGCCAGCAGCTTCTCAACTACAGTAGCAAACAATGAGCAGTTCTTC. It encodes CASSFSTTVANNEQFF. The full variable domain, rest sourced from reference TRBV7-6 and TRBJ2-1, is GAGVSQSPRYKVTKRGQDVALRCDPISGHVSLYWYRQALGQGPEFLTYFNYEAQQDKSGLPNDRFSAERPEGSISTLTIQRTEQRDSAMYRCASSFSTTVANNEQFFGPGTRLTVL.

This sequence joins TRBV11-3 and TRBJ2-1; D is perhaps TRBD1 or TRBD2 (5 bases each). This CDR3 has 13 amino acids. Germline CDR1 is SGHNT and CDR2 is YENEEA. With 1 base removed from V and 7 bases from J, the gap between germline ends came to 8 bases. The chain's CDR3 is CASSLGGKNEQFF. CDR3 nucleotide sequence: TGTGCCAGCAGCTTAGGGGGGAAGAATGAGCAGTTCTTC.

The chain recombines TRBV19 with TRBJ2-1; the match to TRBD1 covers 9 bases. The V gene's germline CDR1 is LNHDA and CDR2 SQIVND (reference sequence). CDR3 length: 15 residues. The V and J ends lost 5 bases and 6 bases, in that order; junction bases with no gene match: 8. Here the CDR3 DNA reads TGTGCCAGTAGTGCCACAGGGGGCTCGGGCAATGAGCAGTTCTTC. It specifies CASSATGGSGNEQFF.

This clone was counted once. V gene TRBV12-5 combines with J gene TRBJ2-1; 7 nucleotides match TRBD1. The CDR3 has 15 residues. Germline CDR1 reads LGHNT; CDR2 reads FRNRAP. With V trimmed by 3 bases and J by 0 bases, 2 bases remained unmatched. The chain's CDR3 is CASGLRDSSYNEQFF. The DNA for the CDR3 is TGTGCTAGTGGTTTAAGGGACAGCTCCTACAATGAGCAGTTCTTC.

The CDR3 sequence: CASSFEPGGRSEAFF. The CDR3 DNA sequence: TGTGCCAGCAGCTTCGAACCGGGGGGAAGGTCTGAAGCTTTCTTT. J is TRBJ1-1 and V is TRBV11-1; weak D call: TRBD1 (5 bases). The V gene's germline CDR1 is SGHAT and CDR2 FQDESV (reference sequence). This CDR3 is built from 15 residues. V was cut by 3 bases and J by 6 bases, with 17 bases left in between.

DNA of the CDR3: TGTGCCAGCAGCTCCCAGGACAGGCCCCAGCATTTT. Protein product: CASSSQDRPQHF. The chain uses TRBV5-6 and TRBJ1-5; D is perhaps TRBD1 (6 bases). CDR1 and CDR2 (germline): SGHDT, YYEEEE. Trimming stripped 3 bases from V and 9 bases from J, with 10 bases between. CDR3 length equals 12 residues.

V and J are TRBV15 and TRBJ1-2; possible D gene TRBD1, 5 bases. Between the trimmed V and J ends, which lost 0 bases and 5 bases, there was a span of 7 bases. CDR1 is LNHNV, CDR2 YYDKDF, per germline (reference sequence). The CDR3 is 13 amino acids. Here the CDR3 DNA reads TGTGCCACCAGCAGAGATGCAGGGTATGGCTACACCTTC. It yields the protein CATSRDAGYGYTF.

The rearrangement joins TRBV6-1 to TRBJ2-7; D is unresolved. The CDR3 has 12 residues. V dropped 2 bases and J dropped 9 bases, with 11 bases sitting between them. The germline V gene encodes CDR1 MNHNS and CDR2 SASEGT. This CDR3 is CASSESGLGQYV. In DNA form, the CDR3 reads TGTGCCAGCAGTGAATCGGGTCTAGGGCAGTACGTC.

CDR3 nucleotides: TGTGCCAGCAGTCCCCGGGGGTTTCGGGCGAACACCGGGGAGCTGTTTTTT. Protein product: CASSPRGFRANTGELFF. The chain employs TRBV28 and TRBJ2-2, with a tentative D call TRBD2 (6 bases). Germline V CDR1 and CDR2: MDHEN, SYDVKM. V lost 5 bases and J lost 0, with 16 bases in between. The CDR3 contains 17 residues.

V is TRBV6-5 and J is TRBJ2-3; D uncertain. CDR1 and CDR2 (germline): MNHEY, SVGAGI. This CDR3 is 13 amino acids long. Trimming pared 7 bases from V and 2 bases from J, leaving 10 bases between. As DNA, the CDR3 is TGTGCCAGCAAACATGAACTCACAGATACGCAGTATTTT. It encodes CASKHELTDTQYF.

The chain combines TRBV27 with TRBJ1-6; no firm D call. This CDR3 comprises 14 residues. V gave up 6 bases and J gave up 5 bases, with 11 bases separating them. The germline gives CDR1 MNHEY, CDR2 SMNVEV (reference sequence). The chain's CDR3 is CASSIRVNNSPLHF. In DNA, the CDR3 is TGTGCCAGCAGCATAAGGGTGAATAATTCACCCCTCCACTTT.

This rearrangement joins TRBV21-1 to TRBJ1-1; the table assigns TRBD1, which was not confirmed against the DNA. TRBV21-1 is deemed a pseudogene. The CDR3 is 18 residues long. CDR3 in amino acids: CASSKFAVNLGTGVKAFF. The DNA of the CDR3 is TGTGCCAGCAGCAAATTCGCCGTAAACCTCGGGACAGGGGTTAAGGCTTTCTTT.

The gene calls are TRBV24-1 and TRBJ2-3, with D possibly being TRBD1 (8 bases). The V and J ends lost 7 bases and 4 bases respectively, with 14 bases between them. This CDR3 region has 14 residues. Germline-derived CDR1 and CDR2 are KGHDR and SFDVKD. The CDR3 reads CATRTGGAADTQYF. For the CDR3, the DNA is TGTGCCACCAGAACAGGGGGGGCGGCAGATACGCAGTATTTT.